The source of this TCR beta chain is a study of blood T cells in healthy people across ages. The total RNA that was extracted per sample amounted to at least 6 micrograms. The use of a sample-barcoded 5' primer and a J-beta primer mix characterized a second PCR of roughly 6 to 11 cycles. Each CDR3 protein gets one entry after TCRdb re-called the 5' RACE reads with MiXCR. The sample records fewer than 950,000 distinct CDR3 sequences, about 55% being singletons. Study-wide points: As naive T cell percentage varied, TCR beta diversity correlated strongly with it.

In the case of this clonotype: No antigen is known for it.

Sequencing input: blood. The sequence was obtained from a man of 80 years or more in good health.

CDR3 DNA: TGTGCCAGCAGCTTAGTTCAGGGACTAGCTCAGTCCTACAATGAGCAGTTCTTC. Protein product: CASSLVQGLAQSYNEQFF. This chain connects TRBV11-2 to TRBJ2-1, with 9 bases identical to TRBD2. Trimming cost V 1 base and J 1 base; bases outside gene matches: 8. Germline CDR1 reads SGHAT; CDR2 reads FQNNGV. The CDR3 is 18 amino acids.